A selection of T cell receptor beta chains follows, all from one sample in a study of blood T cell repertoires in COVID-19. The protocol was immunoSEQ multiplex PCR, while the TCRdb copy is restricted to in-frame clones and leaves out a portion. The sample yields about 100,000 clones, 70% to 90% seen once. Sequencing was performed on peripheral blood. These TCRs come from a woman of 80 years or more with acute or convalescent COVID-19. CDR3s include the opening cysteine and the closing phenylalanine or tryptophan. Each record gives: V gene, D gene, clone size, J gene, CDR3 protein, CDR3 DNA. The D gene is left open where the match is weak. Not all rows give a size; the values are once, few, many and, for expanded clones, a class.

V gene: TRBV6-2/TRBV6-3; D gene: NA; clone size: NA; J gene: TRBJ1-4; CDR3 protein: CASSLRAGKEKLFF; CDR3 DNA: TGTGCCAGCAGTTTACGGGCGGGGAAAGAAAAACTGTTTTTT
V gene: TRBV28; D gene: TRBD1; clone size: NA; J gene: TRBJ1-2; CDR3 protein: CASSLPGQGILDGYTF; CDR3 DNA: TGTGCCAGCAGTTTACCGGGACAGGGGATTCTGGATGGCTACACCTTC
V gene: TRBV9; D gene: NA; clone size: NA; J gene: TRBJ2-1; CDR3 protein: CASSVDTHNEQFF; CDR3 DNA: TGTGCCAGCAGCGTGGACACTCACAATGAGCAGTTCTTC
V gene: TRBV2; D gene: TRBD1; clone size: NA; J gene: TRBJ1-2; CDR3 protein: CASRAGTGDLYGYTF; CDR3 DNA: TGTGCCAGCAGGGCCGGGACAGGGGACCTCTATGGCTACACCTTC
V gene: TRBV4-3; D gene: NA; clone size: NA; J gene: TRBJ2-3; CDR3 protein: CASSLDRNTDTQYF; CDR3 DNA: TGCGCCAGCAGCCTCGACAGGAACACAGATACGCAGTATTTT
V gene: TRBV6-5; D gene: NA; clone size: NA; J gene: TRBJ1-1; CDR3 protein: CASSYQGMNTEAFF; CDR3 DNA: TGTGCCAGCAGTTATCAGGGCATGAACACTGAAGCTTTCTTT
V gene: TRBV7-9; D gene: NA; clone size: NA; J gene: TRBJ1-1; CDR3 protein: CASSLRQAHPGTEAFF; CDR3 DNA: TGTGCCAGCAGCTTACGACAGGCCCACCCCGGCACTGAAGCTTTCTTT
V gene: TRBV19; D gene: TRBD2; clone size: few; J gene: TRBJ2-7; CDR3 protein: CASSIGGAYSYEQYF; CDR3 DNA: TGTGCCAGTAGTATCGGGGGGGCTTACTCCTACGAGCAGTACTTC
V gene: TRBV4-3; D gene: NA; clone size: few; J gene: TRBJ2-2; CDR3 protein: CASRISITNTGELFF; CDR3 DNA: TGCGCCAGCAGGATATCTATTACGAACACCGGGGAGCTGTTTTTT
V gene: TRBV28; D gene: TRBD2; clone size: NA; J gene: TRBJ2-3; CDR3 protein: CASSTPDAGGEEDTQYF; CDR3 DNA: TGTGCCAGCAGTACCCCGGACGCGGGGGGCGAGGAAGATACGCAGTATTTT
V gene: TRBV13; D gene: NA; clone size: NA; J gene: TRBJ2-3; CDR3 protein: CASSPADTQYF; CDR3 DNA: TGTGCCAGCAGTCCCGCAGATACGCAGTATTTT
V gene: TRBV18; D gene: TRBD2; clone size: NA; J gene: TRBJ2-1; CDR3 protein: CASSPLARLAGVANEQFF; CDR3 DNA: TGTGCCAGCTCACCACTTGCCCGACTAGCGGGAGTAGCCAATGAGCAGTTCTTC
V gene: TRBV6-2/TRBV6-3; D gene: NA; clone size: NA; J gene: TRBJ1-5; CDR3 protein: CASSFPTVLSNQPQHF; CDR3 DNA: TGTGCCAGCAGTTTCCCGACAGTACTTAGCAATCAGCCCCAGCATTTT
V gene: TRBV28; D gene: NA; clone size: NA; J gene: TRBJ1-4; CDR3 protein: CASNSRLGRSANEKLFF; CDR3 DNA: TGTGCCAGCAACTCTCGTCTGGGGCGGTCAGCTAATGAAAAACTGTTTTTT
V gene: TRBV6-5; D gene: NA; clone size: NA; J gene: TRBJ2-7; CDR3 protein: CASSYSGSSYEQYF; CDR3 DNA: TGTGCCAGCAGTTACTCAGGGAGCTCCTACGAGCAGTACTTC
V gene: TRBV7-6; D gene: TRBD2; clone size: NA; J gene: TRBJ2-7; CDR3 protein: CASSSRRLAGGDEQYF; CDR3 DNA: TGTGCCAGCAGCTCCCGCCGACTAGCGGGAGGGGACGAGCAGTACTTC
V gene: TRBV4-1; D gene: TRBD1; clone size: NA; J gene: TRBJ2-4; CDR3 protein: CASSQETQGALRHIQYF; CDR3 DNA: TGCGCCAGCAGCCAAGAAACACAGGGGGCGCTTCGTCACATTCAGTACTTC
V gene: TRBV21-1; D gene: NA; clone size: NA; J gene: TRBJ2-7; CDR3 protein: CASGTGNFYEQYF; CDR3 DNA: TGTGCCAGCGGGACAGGGAATTTCTACGAGCAGTACTTC
V gene: TRBV3-1/TRBV3-2; D gene: TRBD2; clone size: NA; J gene: TRBJ2-7; CDR3 protein: CASSRGTSWEQYF; CDR3 DNA: TGTGCCAGCAGCCGAGGGACTAGCTGGGAGCAGTACTTC
V gene: TRBV4-2; D gene: NA; clone size: NA; J gene: TRBJ2-2; CDR3 protein: CASSQAGEGAGELFF; CDR3 DNA: TGTGCCAGCAGCCAAGCCGGGGAGGGGGCCGGGGAGCTGTTTTTT
V gene: TRBV19; D gene: TRBD1; clone size: NA; J gene: TRBJ1-5; CDR3 protein: CASMRDRDRGPDSNQPQHF; CDR3 DNA: TGTGCCAGTATGCGAGACCGGGACAGGGGCCCGGATAGCAATCAGCCCCAGCATTTT
V gene: TRBV5-1; D gene: TRBD2; clone size: NA; J gene: TRBJ2-1; CDR3 protein: CASSPILAGGYNEQFF; CDR3 DNA: TGCGCCAGCAGCCCTATACTAGCGGGGGGATACAATGAGCAGTTCTTC
V gene: TRBV5-6; D gene: NA; clone size: NA; J gene: TRBJ1-5; CDR3 protein: CASSLTGRPAPQHF; CDR3 DNA: TGTGCCAGCAGCCTCACAGGTCGACCGGCGCCCCAGCATTTT
V gene: TRBV7-9; D gene: NA; clone size: NA; J gene: TRBJ1-2; CDR3 protein: CASTTEGRLANYGYTF; CDR3 DNA: TGTGCCAGCACTACCGAGGGTAGGTTGGCTAACTATGGCTACACCTTC
V gene: TRBV10-3; D gene: TRBD1; clone size: NA; J gene: TRBJ1-1; CDR3 protein: CAITPDREKRTFF; CDR3 DNA: TGTGCCATCACCCCAGACAGGGAGAAAAGGACTTTCTTT
V gene: TRBV20-1; D gene: NA; clone size: NA; J gene: TRBJ1-1; CDR3 protein: CSGGWGTEAFF; CDR3 DNA: TGCAGTGGAGGGTGGGGTACTGAAGCTTTCTTT
V gene: TRBV27; D gene: TRBD1; clone size: NA; J gene: TRBJ2-2; CDR3 protein: CASGRGGAGTGELFF; CDR3 DNA: TGTGCCAGCGGGCGAGGGGGCGCTGGGACCGGGGAGCTGTTTTTT
V gene: TRBV6-5; D gene: NA; clone size: NA; J gene: TRBJ2-1; CDR3 protein: CASLEGSSYNEQFF; CDR3 DNA: TGTGCCAGCCTCGAGGGAAGCTCCTACAATGAGCAGTTCTTC
V gene: TRBV28; D gene: NA; clone size: NA; J gene: TRBJ1-3; CDR3 protein: CASSDGQPLSGNTIYF; CDR3 DNA: TGTGCCAGCAGCGATGGGCAGCCACTCTCTGGAAACACCATATATTTT
V gene: TRBV28; D gene: TRBD1; clone size: few; J gene: TRBJ1-6; CDR3 protein: CASSSIPLTGVVGSPLHF; CDR3 DNA: TGTGCCAGCAGTTCTATACCTCTTACAGGGGTTGTAGGATCACCCCTCCACTTT
V gene: TRBV3-1/TRBV3-2; D gene: NA; clone size: NA; J gene: TRBJ2-1; CDR3 protein: CASSPYSAYSSYNEQFF; CDR3 DNA: TGTGCCAGCAGCCCATATAGCGCGTATAGCTCCTACAATGAGCAGTTCTTC
V gene: TRBV5-8; D gene: TRBD1; clone size: NA; J gene: TRBJ1-6; CDR3 protein: CAAPTGTAFSPLHF; CDR3 DNA: TGTGCCGCGCCAACCGGGACAGCCTTTTCACCCCTCCACTTT
V gene: TRBV6-6; D gene: TRBD1; clone size: NA; J gene: TRBJ2-1; CDR3 protein: CASRFRGSSYNEQFF; CDR3 DNA: TGTGCCAGCAGGTTCAGGGGGAGCTCCTACAATGAGCAGTTCTTC
V gene: TRBV4-2; D gene: TRBD2; clone size: NA; J gene: TRBJ2-1; CDR3 protein: CASSLRPGGDEQFF; CDR3 DNA: TGTGCCAGCAGCCTAAGGCCGGGGGGGGATGAGCAGTTCTTC
V gene: TRBV9; D gene: TRBD1; clone size: NA; J gene: TRBJ1-2; CDR3 protein: CASSATLDRVGGYTF; CDR3 DNA: TGTGCCAGCAGCGCCACCTTGGACAGGGTAGGGGGCTACACCTTC
V gene: TRBV5-6; D gene: NA; clone size: NA; J gene: TRBJ2-7; CDR3 protein: CASSLSSYEQYF; CDR3 DNA: TGTGCCAGCAGCCTTAGTTCCTACGAGCAGTACTTC
V gene: TRBV5-4; D gene: TRBD1; clone size: NA; J gene: TRBJ1-1; CDR3 protein: CASSRPGTGVDEAFF; CDR3 DNA: TGTGCCAGCAGCCGTCCCGGGACAGGGGTGGATGAAGCTTTCTTT
V gene: TRBV10-3; D gene: NA; clone size: NA; J gene: TRBJ1-1; CDR3 protein: CAISEGGSTTEAFF; CDR3 DNA: TGTGCCATCAGTGAGGGGGGCAGTACCACTGAAGCTTTCTTT
V gene: TRBV24-1; D gene: NA; clone size: NA; J gene: TRBJ2-1; CDR3 protein: CATSDGGWGEQFF; CDR3 DNA: TGTGCCACCAGTGATGGGGGGTGGGGTGAGCAGTTCTTC